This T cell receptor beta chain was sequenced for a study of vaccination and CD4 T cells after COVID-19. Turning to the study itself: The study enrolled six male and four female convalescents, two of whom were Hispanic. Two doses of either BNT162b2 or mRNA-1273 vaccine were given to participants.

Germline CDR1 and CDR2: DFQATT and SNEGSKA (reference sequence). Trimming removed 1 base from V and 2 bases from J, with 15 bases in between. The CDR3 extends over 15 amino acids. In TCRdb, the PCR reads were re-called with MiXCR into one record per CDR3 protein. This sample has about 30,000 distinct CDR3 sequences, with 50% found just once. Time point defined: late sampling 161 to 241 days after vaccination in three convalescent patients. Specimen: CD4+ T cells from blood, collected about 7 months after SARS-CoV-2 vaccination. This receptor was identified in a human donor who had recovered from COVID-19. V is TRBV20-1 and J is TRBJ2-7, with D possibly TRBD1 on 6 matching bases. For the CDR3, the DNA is TGCAGTGCTAGAGCACCGACAGGTAACCCCTACGAGCAGTACTTC. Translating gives CSARAPTGNPYEQYF.